Listed below are T cell receptor beta chains from one sample, sequenced in a study of monozygotic twins with inflammatory bowel disease. TCRdb reprocessed the 5' RACE reads, with one entry per CDR3 protein and no DNA. This table holds a few hundred thousand distinct CDR3 sequences. Sequencing was carried out using blood. The receptors shown here come from a human donor with ulcerative colitis or Crohn's disease, or a healthy co-twin of an affected twin (not recorded which). Both conserved end residues are part of each CDR3.

J | V | CDR3
TRBJ2-3 | TRBV27 | CASSGRGASTDTQYF
TRBJ2-5 | TRBV7-9 | CASSSDGQWETQYF
TRBJ2-3 | TRBV4-3 | CASSQDRGRSTDTQYF
TRBJ1-1 | TRBV4-1 | CASSHDTGVGEAFF
TRBJ2-2 | TRBV7-2 | CASSPEADRVTGELFF
TRBJ1-2 | TRBV7-9 | CASSNTGGAGYGYTF
TRBJ2-7 | TRBV29-1 | CSVESAGQAYEQYF
TRBJ2-7 | TRBV6-1 | CASTRNRGQEQYF
TRBJ2-5 | TRBV6-4 | CASSLSERGDQETQYF
TRBJ1-1 | TRBV19 | CASSSGQGIAEAFF
TRBJ1-2 | TRBV24-1 | CATSDIDKRGYTF
TRBJ2-3 | TRBV29-1 | CSVEGGPGLDTQYF
TRBJ2-7 | TRBV5-6 | CASSSTVLSYEQYF
TRBJ1-2 | TRBV7-3 | CASSLSPSGQAYGYTF
TRBJ1-1 | TRBV7-2 | CASSLGGGRPAFF
TRBJ2-7 | TRBV27 | CASSLWGGGLLVDEQYF
TRBJ1-5 | TRBV5-1 | CASSLEPGVQPQHF
TRBJ1-2 | TRBV5-1 | CASSTNPGDYGYTF
TRBJ1-6 | TRBV6-1 | CAGESGTGDNSPLHF
TRBJ2-2 | TRBV12-3/TRBV12-4 | CAAASRGITGELFF
TRBJ1-1 | TRBV12-5 | CASRSVYTEAFF
TRBJ1-2 | TRBV5-4 | CASSFDERVGTYGYTF
TRBJ1-1 | TRBV28 | CASSSSGSGHTEAFF
TRBJ2-7 | TRBV24-1 | CATSDPKTGAAYEQYF
TRBJ2-3 | TRBV6-4 | CASSETGLGTDTQYF
TRBJ2-1 | TRBV29-1 | CSVDRETYNEQFF
TRBJ1-1 | TRBV5-1 | CASSLARINTEAFF
TRBJ1-2 | TRBV4-3 | CASTLGQGGDGYTF
TRBJ2-3 | TRBV4-3 | CASRRSSGGNTDTQYF
TRBJ1-2 | TRBV5-1 | CASSDPRGQNYGYTF
TRBJ1-5 | TRBV19 | CAGSRDLQQPQHF
TRBJ2-5 | TRBV29-1 | CSYARDVQETQYF
TRBJ2-5 | TRBV5-1 | CASSGRDRGEETQYF
TRBJ2-7 | TRBV6-1 | CASSRDRVVYEQYF
TRBJ2-2 | TRBV20-1 | CSATRTGVGELFF
TRBJ1-5 | TRBV3-1 | CASSLRQGTNQPQHF
TRBJ2-7 | TRBV6-5 | CASSYTGGLSYEQYF
TRBJ2-3 | TRBV6-1 | CASRLGRRTDTQYF
TRBJ2-3 | TRBV7-8 | CASSLMWGAGTDTQYF
TRBJ1-5 | TRBV7-9 | CASSLETFQPQHF
TRBJ2-5 | TRBV5-1 | CASSLEGGPQETQYF
TRBJ2-7 | TRBV29-1 | CSVDPSGDSYEQYF
TRBJ2-1 | TRBV5-1 | CASSGGLAGGPIPLF
TRBJ2-5 | TRBV4-1 | CASSHFLAGGQETQYF
TRBJ2-5 | TRBV7-2 | CASSLQGGRQETQYF
TRBJ2-2 | TRBV7-9 | CASSHPRLPGELFF
TRBJ1-3 | TRBV6-1 | CASSYTWTSAGNTIYF
TRBJ2-1 | TRBV4-2 | CASSQEPGLAVNEQFF
TRBJ2-1 | TRBV7-9 | CASRGGLTSNIYNEQFF
TRBJ1-5 | TRBV6-2/TRBV6-3 | CASSYSDRRQPQHF
TRBJ1-3 | TRBV5-1 | CASSFAGTGNTIYF
TRBJ2-1 | TRBV18 | CASSNPPGQGSANEQFF
TRBJ2-7 | TRBV6-5 | CASSYSNAGTLYEQYF
TRBJ2-7 | TRBV18 | CASSPPGQGKYYEQYF
TRBJ1-5 | TRBV7-8 | CASSPYGGAGGESNQPQHF
TRBJ2-5 | TRBV7-9 | CVSSLLGSGQETQYF
TRBJ2-7 | TRBV7-8 | CASSLTGEPYEQYF